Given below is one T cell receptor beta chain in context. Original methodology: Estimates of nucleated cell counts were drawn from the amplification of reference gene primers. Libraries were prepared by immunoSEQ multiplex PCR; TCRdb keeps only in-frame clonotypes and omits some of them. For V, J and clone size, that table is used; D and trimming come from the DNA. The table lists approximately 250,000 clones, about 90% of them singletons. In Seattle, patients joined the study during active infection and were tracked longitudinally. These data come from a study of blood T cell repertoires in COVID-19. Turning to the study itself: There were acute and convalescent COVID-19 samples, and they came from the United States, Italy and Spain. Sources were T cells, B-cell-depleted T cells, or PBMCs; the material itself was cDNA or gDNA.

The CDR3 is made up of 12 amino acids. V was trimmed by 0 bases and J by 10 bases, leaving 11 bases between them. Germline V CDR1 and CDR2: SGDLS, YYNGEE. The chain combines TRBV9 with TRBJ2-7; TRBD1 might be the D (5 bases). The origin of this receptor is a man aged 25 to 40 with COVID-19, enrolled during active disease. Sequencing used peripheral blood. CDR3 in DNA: TGTGCCAGCAGCGTAGGAGCTGGGGCCCAGTACTTC. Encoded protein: CASSVGAGAQYF.